A single TCR beta chain is shown here with its context. Only one count was recorded for this clone. There is no known antigen for this receptor. No per-base quality is available; no much larger clone lies one base away. This record comes from a study of cytomegalovirus exposure and HLA in healthy donors (dated by TCRdb to 2017 to 2019). For context, the study as a whole: An earlier analysis of approximately 550 of the donors reported approximately 290 Gb of sequence data and around 120 million unique TCR beta sequences from about 200 million T cells. An early release covering 550 to 650 HLA-typed donors comprised approximately 300 gigabases of sequencing data and 65 million to 100 million unique TCR sequences. The genetic ancestry cluster associated with self-reported Caucasian donors included roughly four fifths of the roughly 360 genotyped donors. The study aimed to test whether cataloging public T cell receptors could reveal signatures of past pathogen exposure. The T cell repertoires of 550 to 850 subjects were profiled by immunosequencing and related to cytomegalovirus serostatus. In addition to the first cohort of around 670 subjects, a separate validation cohort of 100 to 150 different subjects was used. To predict cytomegalovirus infection status, the study brought together high-throughput TCR immunosequencing, statistical association of individual TCRs with disease status, and machine learning. To study patterns of TCR occurrence, a later analysis re-analyzed previously published TCR beta repertoires from around 700 donors and added high-resolution HLA genotyping. Rather than drawing on any new phenotypic data, the later analysis identified candidate immune exposures from TCR beta sequences and the way those sequences occurred across donors. To decide whether each TCR beta V gene segment behaved as functional or pseudogenic, an earlier analysis of 587 of the donors relied on high-throughput TCR beta sequencing. Donor age, sex, ethnicity and CMV serostatus were compiled together with the repertoire data. A later genetic analysis took genome-wide SNP genotypes for about three fifths of the roughly 700 donors and used that subset as a discovery cohort. All discovery cohort repertoires had been generated on a single sequencing platform. Class I and class II HLA loci were covered by the typing at four-digit resolution. Typing coverage differed by locus: A, B, C, DRB1 and DQB1 were typed in about 629-630 donors, DQA1 in about 510, DPA1 in around 610, and DPB1 in 472. Four to six DR-DQ haplotypes were handled as single units for association and clustering because linkage in the cohort was strong. Across under 500 genotyped donors of the cohort, an average of approximately 240,000 unique TCR beta nucleotide sequences per donor were sequenced, and 15% to 20% of those sequences were non-productive.

The cohort consisted of hundreds of healthy bone marrow donors. At the time of sampling, every cohort member was nominally healthy, though immune exposures that went unrecorded were likely present. The donor tested CMV seropositive, placing the donor among the 289 seropositive members of the cohort. Each donor provided a peripheral blood sample, and peripheral blood mononuclear cells were used for TCR beta sequencing. Genomic DNA extraction from the blood cell samples was performed with the Qiagen DNeasy Blood Extraction Kit. For CDR1 and CDR2, the germline V gene lists SNHLY and FYNNEI. Trimming takes 4 bases off V and 0 bases off J; junction bases not matched to a gene: 11. Reading from cysteine to phenylalanine, the CDR3 counts 18 amino acids. CDR3 DNA only is kept here, 54 bases in frame from base 1. Summary of the overall study and its limitations: It was suggested by the authors that the approach could potentially be generalized to other disease states and immunological phenotypes. For the cohort, immune exposure information was limited to CMV serostatus. The classifier was reported to diagnose cytomegalovirus status with high specificity and sensitivity in both the original cohort and the validation cohort. Most CMV-associated TCR beta chains appeared to be HLA-restricted in a later analysis, and the HLA associations seemed to be driven largely by CMV exposure. Specific HLA alleles were associated with over 15,000 TCR beta sequences at a false discovery rate of 0.05 in a later analysis. According to a later analysis, parvovirus B19, influenza, CMV and Epstein-Barr virus appeared linked to several top co-occurrence clusters. In this cohort, only TCR beta chains were sequenced, and detectable features were limited by the absence of alpha or paired-chain data. The study listed 164 TCR beta chains as associated with cytomegalovirus. The presence/absence analyses assumed that sequencing depth was roughly uniform across donors, and that assumption may not be true. A group of highly shared sequence variants was considered likely to be a technical artifact of the sequencing pipeline. A later genetic analysis associated a missense DCLRE1C variant with V-gene and J-gene trimming of TCR beta chains, and an independent cohort replicated the association. Compared with equally common non-associated chains, HLA-associated TCR beta chains in a later analysis were more clonally expanded and had lower generation probabilities. In vitro tests confirmed that a few of the cytomegalovirus-associated TCR beta chains recognize cytomegalovirus antigens. In a later analysis, TCR association rates were found to vary across HLA loci, with the most associated TCRs seen for DRB1 alleles and the fewest for HLA-C alleles. While some public TCRs were present in many individuals, most TCR sequences turned up only very rarely across donors. Broadly in line with IMGT annotations, most TCR beta V segments showed up in productive rearrangements about 87% or about 30% of the time in an earlier analysis of around 600 of the donors. Because HLA typing was unavailable for some donors at each locus, only the typed subset was used in association tests. When HLA alleles, especially DR and DQ, strongly co-occurred, attributing TCR associations to individual alleles was difficult. Because counts were too low, roughly 17 rarely observed V segments, including chromosome 9 orphons, were left out of the earlier analysis of a few hundred of the donors. A further reported finding was that TCR beta sequences accurately predicted the HLA-A and HLA-B alleles for most subjects in the first cohort. The 87-base-pair reads could not distinguish some IMGT-functional V segments, including TRBV6-2 and TRBV6-3, so those segments were excluded. In a later genetic analysis, fewer N-insertions in productive TCRs were reported among donors in an Asian-associated ancestry cluster than the roughly 700-donor mean. Linkage disequilibrium might explain the correlated functional status among segregating V segments, but an unknown experimental factor could not be ruled out.

Library preparation used the immunoSEQ multiplex PCR assay. The multiplex PCR relied on a mix of 60 forward primers for TCR Vbeta segments and 13 reverse primers for TCR Jbeta segments. The CDR3 region of rearranged TCR beta genes was amplified from genomic DNA with a multiplex PCR assay. The Illumina HiSeq System was used to sequence the amplified TCR beta libraries as 87-base-pair reads. Per the source publication's procedure: A later analysis counted approximately 74 million unique TCR beta chains across the 550 to 750 repertoires, and 9 million to 14 million of these chains were shared by at least two donors. Raw reads were error-corrected and collapsed into unique sequences with a nearest-neighbor algorithm that merged closely related sequences to remove PCR and sequencing errors. Alignment of CDR3 sequences to IMGT reference sequences was used to assign V, D and J gene segments. Each retained sequence needed at least a six-nucleotide match to both a V gene segment and a J gene segment. A rearrangement was called productive if the CDR3 had no stop codons and remained in frame with V and J, and every other rearrangement was called non-productive. CDR3 was defined according to IMGT convention as the region running from the second conserved V-encoded cysteine to the conserved J-encoded phenylalanine. Sequences without an unambiguous match to a single V gene segment were excluded from the earlier analysis of 450 to 750 of the donors. In an earlier analysis of about 590 of the donors, a V segment was called functional when productive rearrangements were above 56.7%, and segregating when the standard deviation between donors exceeded 5%. A statistical classification framework was developed to diagnose cytomegalovirus status using the catalog of TCR beta chain sequences. In a later analysis, V and J genes were assigned by comparing TCR nucleotide sequences against IMGT/GENE-DB human TR gene sequences. The TCRdist pipeline was used in a later analysis to assign CDR3 sequences and most-parsimonious VDJ recombination scenarios. In a later analysis, each TCR beta chain was defined by its CDR3 amino acid sequence together with its V-gene family, and reads without a unique V-gene family were excluded. As a way to deal with suspected cross-contamination and a sequencing artifact, a later analysis dropped 500 to 700 nucleotide sequences that were highly shared and had low generation probability. For each public chain, a later analysis derived a clonal expansion index from normalized ranks of inferred template counts within each repertoire. A later analysis computed generation probabilities with a VDJ recombination model fitted to out-of-frame rearrangements, and checked the results against IGoR. A later analysis scored TCR-TCR, TCR-HLA and TCR-CMV co-occurrence with hypergeometric tests, applying a repertoire-size bias correction to TCR pairs. False discovery rates were estimated in a later analysis by permuting HLA or CMV assignments 20 times. In a later analysis, co-occurring TCRs were grouped using DBSCAN, and TCRdist sequence similarity was added for clustering within HLA-allele-positive subsets. For co-occurrence clustering, repertoires with fewer than 30,000 or more than 120,000 public chains were excluded, along with 4 to 6 repertoires with anomalous nucleotide sharing. In TCRdb, the immuneACCESS table is reduced to in-frame sequences with V and J assigned. These tables do not hold every clone; where another copy was compared, an unresolved V gene accounts for under half, and the others remain unexplained. That table is the source of V, J and clone size, and D and trimming were worked out from the DNA. The sample table records nearly 110,000 clones; around two thirds of these occur just once. The top ten clonotypes cover 14% of the sample.

Sequencing was carried out using PBMCs. This sequence uses TRBV2 and TRBJ1-3, with TRBD1 identical over 8 junction bases. The clonotype originates from a middle-aged woman in good health and CMV-seropositive. In nucleotides, the sequence is TGTGCCAGCAGTGCCCCTAGACAGGGGCAGAACTCTGGAAACACCATATATTTT. It is translated as CASSAPRQGQNSGNTIYF.